Listed here are 8 T cell receptor beta chains from one sample, sequenced in a study of blood T cell dynamics during melanoma immunotherapy. Clones were read by immunoSEQ multiplex PCR, and TCRdb kept only the in-frame ones, dropping some. The top ten hold approximately 10% of the sample, which has approximately 28,000 clones, approximately 80% seen once. Described time point: week 3, after first cycle of checkpoint inhibitor. The sequencing here drew on blood, taken from a patient treated with checkpoint blockade. These receptor sequences come from a human donor with melanoma.

This rearrangement joins TRBV6-6 to TRBJ2-3, with D perhaps being TRBD1 or TRBD2 (5 bases each). This CDR3 has 12 amino acids. The germline V gene has CDR1 MNHNY and CDR2 SVGAGI (reference sequence). Deletions cut 6 bases from V and 9 bases from J, with 13 bases between. The CDR3 bases are TGTGCCAGCAGCATGGGACCGGGGACGCAGTATTTT. Translated: CASSMGPGTQYF.

V usage is TRBV5-1 and J usage is TRBJ2-1; TRBD2 agrees at 11 bases. Germline CDR1 is SGHRS and CDR2 is YFSETQ. The trim removed 4 bases at V and 2 bases at J, leaving 5 bases unmatched. CDR3 length: 16 amino acids. In DNA, the CDR3 is TGCGCCAGCAGCGGGGGACTAGCGGTAACCTACAATGAGCAGTTCTTC. Amino acid sequence: CASSGGLAVTYNEQFF. Variable domain in full (rest from reference TRBV5-1 and TRBJ2-1): KAGVTQTPRYLIKTRGQQVTLSCSPISGHRSVSWYQQTPGQGLQFLFEYFSETQRNKGNFPGRFSGRQFSNSRSEMNVSTLELGDSALYLCASSGGLAVTYNEQFFGPGTRLTVL.

This chain joins TRBV27 and TRBJ2-7; tentatively, D is TRBD1 (5 bases). From germline, CDR1 is MNHEY and CDR2 SMNVEV (reference sequence). The ends were cut back, 6 bases at V and 3 bases at J, with 12 bases in the middle. This CDR3 comprises 13 residues. The CDR3 nucleotides are TGTGCCAGCAGCGTGGACAAGGACTACGAGCAGTACTTC. Protein product: CASSVDKDYEQYF.

The V gene is TRBV5-1, the J gene TRBJ2-7; TRBD1 matches 10 bases. CDR1 is SGHRS and CDR2 is YFSETQ in the germline V gene. CDR3 length equals 14 residues. Germline trimming cut 3 bases from V and 5 bases from J; bases unmatched to any gene: 5. CDR3 loop: CASSSGQGVNEQYF. The CDR3 bases are TGCGCCAGCAGCTCTGGACAGGGGGTCAACGAGCAGTACTTC. Together with reference TRBV5-1 and TRBJ2-7, the CDR3 gives the full variable domain: KAGVTQTPRYLIKTRGQQVTLSCSPISGHRSVSWYQQTPGQGLQFLFEYFSETQRNKGNFPGRFSGRQFSNSRSEMNVSTLELGDSALYLCASSSGQGVNEQYFGPGTRLTVT.

The chain recombines TRBV4-1 with TRBJ2-7; TRBD1 aligns across 9 bases. CDR1 is MGHRA and CDR2 is YSYEKL in the germline V gene. J gave up 4 bases and V 0 bases, and 10 bases lay outside the gene matches. The CDR3 length is 17 residues. The CDR3 DNA reads as TGCGCCAGCAGCCAAGAGGGTGGGGACAGGGTCTTATACGAGCAGTACTTC. Translation: CASSQEGGDRVLYEQYF.

The V and J genes are TRBV5-4 and TRBJ2-7; 7 bases match TRBD2. CDR3 size: 14 residues. CDR1 and CDR2 (germline): SGHNT, YYREEE (reference sequence). The junction had 9 bases not matched to a gene; V was cut back by 2 bases and J by 7 bases. This CDR3 is CASSFGGGPKEQYF. The CDR3 DNA sequence: TGTGCCAGCAGCTTTGGGGGAGGGCCTAAGGAGCAGTACTTC. The full variable domain, rest sourced from reference TRBV5-4 and TRBJ2-7, is ETGVTQSPTHLIKTRGQQVTLRCSSQSGHNTVSWYQQALGQGPQFIFQYYREEENGRGNFPPRFSGLQFPNYSSELNVNALELDDSALYLCASSFGGGPKEQYFGPGTRLTVT.

The chain carries TRBV2 and TRBJ1-2, with D maybe TRBD1 (6 bases). CDR3 length equals 15 residues. The V gene lost 2 bases and the J gene lost 7 bases, with 17 bases spanning the gap. The germline CDR1 and CDR2 sequences are SNHLY and FYNNEI. The chain's CDR3 is CASSESRGNYGGYTF. The CDR3 DNA reads TGTGCCAGCAGTGAATCTAGGGGGAACTACGGTGGCTACACCTTC. Looking up the rest from reference TRBV2 and TRBJ1-2 gives the full variable domain: EPEVTQTPSHQVTQMGQEVILRCVPISNHLYFYWYRQILGQKVEFLVSFYNNEISEKSEIFDDQFSVERPDGSNFTLKIRSTKLEDSAMYFCASSESRGNYGGYTFGSGTRLTVV.

CDR3 amino acids: CASSPTRDRNYNEQFF. The CDR3 nucleotides are TGTGCCAGCTCTCCGACGCGGGACAGAAATTACAATGAGCAGTTCTTC. The chain employs TRBV18 and TRBJ2-1; TRBD1 might be the D (7 bases). The germline V gene encodes CDR1 KGHSH and CDR2 LQKENI. This CDR3 is 16 amino acids long. The germline V and J ends were trimmed by 6 bases and 4 bases, with 19 bases remaining between them.